This T cell receptor beta chain was sequenced during a study of low-dose radiotherapy and immunotherapy resistance in tumors. Priming of first-strand cDNA relied on TRAV- and TRBV-specific primers (covering alpha and beta chains). TCR amplification used roughly 21 PCR cycles, a constant-region primer and a V-primer adapter. MiXCR, run by TCRdb on the reads, gives a single entry per CDR3 protein. The sample lists 7,500 to 10,000 distinct CDR3 sequences; roughly 75% were seen once. This sequence was found in a human donor with advanced metastatic prostate, ovarian, gallbladder or colorectal cancer (not recorded which). This table probably holds off-target reads from a library built for another chain.

CDR3 sequence (DNA): TGTGCCAGCAGTTTCGGCGTTAGTGAGCAGTTCTTC. Its translation: CASSFGVSEQFF. The chain has TRBV28 and TRBJ2-1; no definite D call. V was clipped by 3 bases and J by 9 bases, with 9 bases between them. CDR1 is MDHEN, CDR2 SYDVKM, per germline. This CDR3 contains 12 residues.